This T cell receptor beta chain was captured by sequencing in a study of cytomegalovirus exposure and HLA in healthy donors. Remarks on this clone: Its antigen is still unknown.

General observations from the study: An assumption of roughly uniform sequencing depth across donors underlay the presence/absence analyses.

PCR used 60 Vbeta primers and 13 Jbeta primers. Sequencing used immunoSEQ multiplex PCR; TCRdb keeps in-frame clones, though not all of them. This table holds around 140,000 clones, more than 60% found once. The germline V and J ends were trimmed by 7 bases and 3 bases, with 12 bases remaining between them. Germline CDR1 is LNHDA and CDR2 is SQIVND (reference sequence). This CDR3 is 13 amino acids long. This sequence was found in a woman aged 18-29 years in good health and CMV-seronegative. J is TRBJ1-1 and V is TRBV19; D is perhaps TRBD1 (5 bases). The sample was PBMCs. The CDR3 reads CASKRLTDTEAFF. For the CDR3, the DNA is TGTGCCAGTAAGAGGTTGACAGACACTGAAGCTTTCTTT.